One sample yielded the 9 T cell receptor beta chains listed below, sequenced in a study of CD8+CD57+ T cells in acquired aplastic anemia. CDR3 and TCR beta VDJ profiling relied on genomic DNA as the template. MiXCR was run by TCRdb on the reads, yielding one entry per CDR3 protein. This table holds under 200,000 distinct CDR3 sequences, about 45% found once. Before being chosen for sequencing, patients had shown CD8+CD57+ cell expansion by flow cytometry. The sample consisted of sorted CD4+, CD8+, or CD8+CD57+ T cells (not recorded which) from PBMCs. The source is a human donor with aplastic anemia.

This clonotype was counted at least ten times. V is TRBV6-5 and J is TRBJ1-6, with a weak D call TRBD1 (6 bases). This CDR3 is built from 15 residues. Per germline, CDR1 MNHEY and CDR2 SVGAGI. V lost 2 bases and J 5 bases, leaving 10 bases between the germline ends. CDR3 sequence reads: CASSYGGWDNSPLHF. The CDR3 nucleotides read TGTGCCAGCAGTTACGGGGGCTGGGATAATTCACCCCTCCACTTT.

This clonotype was detected many times. This chain joins TRBV19 and TRBJ2-5; 10 nucleotides align to TRBD2. V lost 2 bases, J lost 4 bases, and 10 bases stayed unmatched. The CDR3 extends over 17 amino acids. Germline loops: CDR1 LNHDA, CDR2 SQIVND (reference sequence). CDR3 loop: CASSIRASGSLRETQYF. In DNA form, the CDR3 reads TGTGCCAGTAGTATACGCGCTAGCGGGAGTTTACGAGAGACCCAGTACTTC.

Ten or more counts support this clonotype. J is TRBJ2-1 and V is TRBV7-6, with TRBD1 matching over 8 bases. CDR3 length: 16 residues. Germline assignment: CDR1 SGHVS and CDR2 FNYEAQ. The junction had 6 bases not matched to a gene; V was cut back by 1 base and J by 4 bases. For the CDR3, the DNA is TGTGCCAGCAGCTTAGGGGGACAGGACCATTACAATGAGCAGTTCTTC. This codes for CASSLGGQDHYNEQFF.

Turning to this clonotype: The CDR3 does not end in the conserved phenylalanine or tryptophan, so this is likely a read error. V and J are TRBV20-1 and TRBJ2-4; TRBD2 agrees at 9 bases. Trimming cost V 7 bases and J 0 bases; bases outside gene matches: 4. The length of the CDR3 is 14 residues. Germline CDR1 and CDR2: DFQATT and SNEGSKA (reference sequence). As DNA, the CDR3 is TGCAGTGTCCAGCGGGGGGTAGCCAAAAACATTCAGTACCTC. Its translation is CSVQRGVAKNIQYL.

This clonotype was found many times. V usage is TRBV10-3 and J usage is TRBJ2-7; TRBD1 agrees at 10 bases. Germline lookup yields CDR1 ENHRY and CDR2 SYGVKD. The CDR3 length is 13 residues. J was trimmed by 9 bases and V by 3 bases; bases with no gene match: 5. Here the CDR3 reads CAISDGTGETQYF. Here the CDR3 DNA reads TGTGCCATCAGTGACGGGACAGGGGAAACGCAGTACTTC.

This chain links TRBV14 with TRBJ1-2, with D unresolved. The V gene's germline CDR1 is SGHDN and CDR2 FVKESK. Trimming took 0 bases from V and 4 from J, leaving 6 bases between them. The CDR3 totals 13 residues. The CDR3 DNA sequence: TGTGCCAGCAGCCAAGAAACAGCCTATGGCTACACCTTC. This encodes CASSQETAYGYTF.

The rearrangement links TRBV19 to TRBJ2-7; TRBD1 aligns across 9 bases. The ends lost 4 bases at V and 6 bases at J; junction bases unmatched: 19. Germline loops: CDR1 LNHDA, CDR2 SQIVND (reference sequence). The CDR3 spans 18 residues. CDR3 residues: CASSTLGQTGTGRSEQYF. The CDR3 DNA sequence: TGTGCCAGTAGTACCCTAGGGCAAACCGGGACAGGGAGAAGCGAGCAGTACTTC.

The V and J genes are TRBV19 and TRBJ2-1; 11 bases are a match to TRBD2. Germline V lookup: CDR1 LNHDA, CDR2 SQIVND (reference sequence). The CDR3 is made up of 15 amino acids. V shed 5 bases, J shed 6 bases, and the junction held 6 bases outside the gene matches. The CDR3 loop is CASSLLSGRGNEQFF. The CDR3 bases are TGTGCCAGTAGTCTACTTAGCGGGAGGGGCAATGAGCAGTTCTTC.

This clonotype has a count of ten or more. The chain has TRBV10-3 and TRBJ2-7, with D uncertain. V was trimmed by 2 bases and J by 6 bases, leaving 11 bases between them. In germline, CDR1 is ENHRY, CDR2 SYGVKD. The CDR3 consists of 13 residues. CDR3 amino acids: CAISEPAASEQYF. CDR3 in DNA: TGTGCCATCAGTGAGCCGGCAGCCTCCGAGCAGTACTTC.